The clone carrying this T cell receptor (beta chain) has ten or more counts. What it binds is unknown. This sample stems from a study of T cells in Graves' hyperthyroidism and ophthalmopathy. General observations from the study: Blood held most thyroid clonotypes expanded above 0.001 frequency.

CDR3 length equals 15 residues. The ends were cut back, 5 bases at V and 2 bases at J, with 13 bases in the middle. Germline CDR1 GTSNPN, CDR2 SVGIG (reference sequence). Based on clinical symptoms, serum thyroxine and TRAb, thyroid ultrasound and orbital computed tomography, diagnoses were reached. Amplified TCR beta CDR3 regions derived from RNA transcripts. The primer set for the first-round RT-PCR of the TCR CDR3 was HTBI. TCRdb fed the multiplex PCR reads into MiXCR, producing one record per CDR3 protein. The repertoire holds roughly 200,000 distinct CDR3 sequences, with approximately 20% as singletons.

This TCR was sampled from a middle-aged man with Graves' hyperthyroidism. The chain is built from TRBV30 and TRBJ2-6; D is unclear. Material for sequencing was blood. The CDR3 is CAWSVTRAGANVLTF. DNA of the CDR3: TGTGCCTGGTCCGTCACACGGGCTGGGGCCAACGTCCTGACTTTC.